Sequencing of this T cell receptor beta chain was carried out in a study of shared clonotypes between healthy human individuals. Whole-study results and caveats: Sequencing depth was a factor that was expected to affect clonotype sharing among donors.

This CDR3 region has 14 residues. The germline CDR1 and CDR2 sequences are SGHRS and YFSETQ. Trimming at V came to 4 bases and at J to 5 bases, leaving 6 bases not matched to a gene. The data were produced by immunoSEQ multiplex PCR, yet TCRdb's version contains in-frame clones alone and is incomplete. The sample lists approximately 620,000 clones; almost 97% were seen once. This clone was counted once. The target antigen is unknown. From CD4+ cells came CD45RA+ naive and CD45RA-negative memory subsets. The source material was naive CD4+ T cells sorted from blood. Subset noted: CD45RA+ positively selected. The chain couples TRBV5-1 to TRBJ2-5; 9 bases line up with TRBD1. The TCR sequence derives from a woman in her twenties or thirties in good health. For the CDR3, the DNA is TGCGCCAGCAGCCCGGGACAGGGCAGGGAGACCCAGTACTTC. Translation gives CASSPGQGRETQYF.